The text below deals with one T cell receptor beta chain. TCRdb keeps only in-frame clones here, not all; method: immunoSEQ multiplex PCR. The sample has 300,000 to 350,000 clones, roughly 88% seen once. The source of the sample is a study of blood T cell repertoires in COVID-19. This TCR was sampled from a man aged 25 to 45 who had recovered from COVID-19. Source material: PBMCs or T cells enriched from blood (not recorded which).

CDR3 sequence reads: CASSLANRRAGEKLFF. The CDR3 DNA follows: TGTGCCAGCAGCTTAGCAAATAGGCGGGCAGGTGAAAAACTGTTTTTT. The genes are TRBV7-2 and TRBJ1-4, with D unresolved. V shed 0 bases and J shed 7 bases, with 15 bases lying between them. The length of the CDR3 is 16 residues. Germline V gene lookup returns CDR1 SGHTA and CDR2 FQGNSA.